These 5 T cell receptor beta chains were sequenced from one sample in a study of post-analysis software for immune sequencing data. General study findings and limits: In patients, TRBV5-6, TRBV5-1 and TRBV20-1 belonged to five or six TRBV segments found more frequently than in controls.

Sequencing libraries made from TCR beta cDNA carried unique molecular identifiers. A single record per CDR3 protein comes from TCRdb applying MiXCR to the PCR reads. The table has hundreds of thousands of distinct CDR3 sequences, roughly three fifths seen once; the top ten hold about 11%. Their specific antigens are unknown. Sequenced input: blood. The receptors were sampled from a girl aged 2 to 10 with multiple sclerosis.

The chain links TRBV6-5 to TRBJ1-1; D is perhaps TRBD1 (6 bases). V lost 2 bases to trimming and J lost 8 bases, with 12 bases between them. CDR3 length: 13 amino acids. Germline CDR1 is MNHEY and CDR2 is SVGAGI. The CDR3 protein is CASSYGIDREAFF. As DNA, the CDR3 is TGTGCCAGCAGTTACGGAATTGACAGGGAAGCTTTCTTT.

This rearrangement joins TRBV12-3 or TRBV12-4 to TRBJ1-5; a possible D gene is TRBD1 (5 bases). The CDR3 spans 13 residues. The V end lost 6 bases, the J end lost 15 bases, and 21 bases lay between the germline ends. The CDR3 DNA sequence: TGTGCCAGCAGCCCCACTGACAGCCGGTCCCTGCATTTT. Amino acid sequence: CASSPTDSRSLHF.

This clonotype was counted between two and nine times. The chain has TRBV7-2 and TRBJ1-1; no clear D. The CDR3 loop spans 14 amino acids. Trimming took 5 bases from V and 1 from J, leaving 11 bases between them. The germline V gene encodes CDR1 SGHTA and CDR2 FQGNSA. CDR3 in amino acids: CASSPRGQNTEAFF. CDR3 DNA: TGTGCCAGCAGCCCTCGAGGGCAGAACACTGAAGCTTTCTTT.

The rearrangement uses TRBV29-1 and TRBJ1-1; the D is unclear. This CDR3 spans 11 amino acids. The germline gives CDR1 SQVTM, CDR2 ANQGSEA. V was trimmed by 5 bases and J by 8 bases, leaving 12 bases between them. DNA for the CDR3: TGCAGCGTTCCGGCGGAGGACGAAGCTTTCTTT. This sequence encodes CSVPAEDEAFF.

For this clonotype: Its ends do not fully match the called genes, so a read error is possible. The rearrangement links TRBV25-1 to TRBJ2-7, with D possibly TRBD2 on 6 matching bases. The CDR3 consists of 17 residues. Germline V gene sequence: CDR1 MGHDK, CDR2 SYGVNS. The DNA for the CDR3 is TGTGCCGGCAGTGAATTATACGGCGGGGACGGGGCCTACGAGCAGTACTTC. This codes for CAGSELYGGDGAYEQYF.